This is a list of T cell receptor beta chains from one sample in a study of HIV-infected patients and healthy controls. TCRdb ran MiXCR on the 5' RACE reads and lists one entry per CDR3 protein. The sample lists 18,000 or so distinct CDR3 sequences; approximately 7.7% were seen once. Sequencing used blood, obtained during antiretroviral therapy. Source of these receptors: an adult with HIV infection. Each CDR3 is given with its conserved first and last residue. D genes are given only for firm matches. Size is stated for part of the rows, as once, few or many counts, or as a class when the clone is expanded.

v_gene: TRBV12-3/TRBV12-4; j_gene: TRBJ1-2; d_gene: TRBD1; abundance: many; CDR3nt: TGTGCCAGCAGTTTAACAGGGGAGTATGGCTACACCTTC; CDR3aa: CASSLTGEYGYTF
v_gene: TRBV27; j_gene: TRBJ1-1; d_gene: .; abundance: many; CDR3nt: TGTGCCAGCAGTTTAATGGGTCGGGGAAACACTGAAGCTTTCTTT; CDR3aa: CASSLMGRGNTEAFF
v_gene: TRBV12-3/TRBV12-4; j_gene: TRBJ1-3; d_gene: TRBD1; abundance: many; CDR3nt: TGTGCCAGCAGTTTTGGCGCCCGACAGGGCAGCTCTGGAAACACCATATATTTT; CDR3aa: CASSFGARQGSSGNTIYF
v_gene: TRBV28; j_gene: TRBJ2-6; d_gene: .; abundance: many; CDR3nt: TGTGCCAGCAGTCCAAACACCCACTCTGGGGCCAACGTCCTGACTTTC; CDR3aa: CASSPNTHSGANVLTF
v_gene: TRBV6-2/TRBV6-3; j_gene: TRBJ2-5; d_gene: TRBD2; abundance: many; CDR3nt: TGTGCCAGCAGTCTAGCGGGGTTTGAGACCCAGTACTTC; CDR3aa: CASSLAGFETQYF
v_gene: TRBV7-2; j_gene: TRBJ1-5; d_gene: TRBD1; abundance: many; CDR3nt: TGTGCCAGCAGCTTAGTACAGGGGAGCAATCAGCCCCAGCATTTT; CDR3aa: CASSLVQGSNQPQHF
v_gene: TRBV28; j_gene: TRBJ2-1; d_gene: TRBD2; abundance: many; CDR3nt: TGTGCCAGCAGTTTCCCCCAGGGTAGCGGGAGGAAGGATGAGCAGTTCTTC; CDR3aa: CASSFPQGSGRKDEQFF
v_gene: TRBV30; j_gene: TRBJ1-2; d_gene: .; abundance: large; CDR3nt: TGTGCCTGGCAGCAGGAGTTTAGCTATGGCTACACCTTC; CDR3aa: CAWQQEFSYGYTF
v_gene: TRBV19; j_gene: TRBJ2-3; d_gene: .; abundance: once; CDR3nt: TGTGCCAGTAGTCCCCGGCTTCCAGATACGCAGTATTTT; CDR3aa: CASSPRLPDTQYF
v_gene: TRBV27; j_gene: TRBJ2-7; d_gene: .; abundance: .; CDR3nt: TGTGCCAGCAGTTTATCGACGGGGACGGGGTTCGTCGAGCAGTACTTC; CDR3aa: CASSLSTGTGFVEQYF
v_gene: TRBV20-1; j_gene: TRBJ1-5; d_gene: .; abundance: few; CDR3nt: TGCAGTGCTACCACCGGGATCAATCAGCCCCAGCATTTT; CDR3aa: CSATTGINQPQHF
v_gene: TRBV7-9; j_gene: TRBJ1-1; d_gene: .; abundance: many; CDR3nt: TGTGCCAGCAGCCCCCAAGGACTGACCACTGAAGCTTTCTTT; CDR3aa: CASSPQGLTTEAFF
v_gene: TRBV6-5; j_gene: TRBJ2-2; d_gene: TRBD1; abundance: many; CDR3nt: TGTGCCAGCAGTTACTCGGGACAGGGGGACACCGGGGAGCTGTTTTTT; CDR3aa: CASSYSGQGDTGELFF
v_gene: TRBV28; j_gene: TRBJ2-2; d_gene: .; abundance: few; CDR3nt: TGTGCCAGCAGTTTGAGTGGGAGCGGGGAGCTGTTTTTT; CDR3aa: CASSLSGSGELFF
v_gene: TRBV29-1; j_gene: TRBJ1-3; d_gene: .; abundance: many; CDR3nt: TGCAGCGCGGACTCTAACTCTGGAAACACCATATATTTT; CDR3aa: CSADSNSGNTIYF
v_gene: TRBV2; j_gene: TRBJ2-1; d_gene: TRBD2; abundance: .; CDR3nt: TGTGCCAGCAGCCGGGACTACACCTTTAACAATGAGCAGTTCTTC; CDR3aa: CASSRDYTFNNEQFF
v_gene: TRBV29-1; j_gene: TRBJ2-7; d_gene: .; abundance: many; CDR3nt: TGCAGCGCTCCGGACAGCTCTGTAGTTTGGGGGCAGTACTTC; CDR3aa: CSAPDSSVVWGQYF
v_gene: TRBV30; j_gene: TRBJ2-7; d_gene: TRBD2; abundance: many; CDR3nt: TGTGCCTGGAACGCCGGGACTAGCTACGAGCAGTACTTC; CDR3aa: CAWNAGTSYEQYF